These T cell receptor beta chains were read from a single sample in a study of sequential checkpoint blockade in melanoma. Clones were read by immunoSEQ multiplex PCR, and TCRdb kept only the in-frame ones, dropping some. Among about 21,000 clones, roughly 30% were seen once, and the ten largest hold about 6.6%. Source: tumor tissue (inferred from file names), taken from a patient given nivolumab and ipilimumab in sequence. These receptors all stem from a human donor with melanoma. CDR3s include the opening cysteine and the closing phenylalanine or tryptophan. A D gene is named only where the DNA matches it firmly. The size field is filled for only some rows; it gives once, few, many or a size class.

size: few
D: NA
J: TRBJ2-1
V: TRBV11-3
CDR3: CASSPLGNYNEQFF
DNA: TGTGCCAGCAGCCCCTTAGGCAACTACAATGAGCAGTTCTTC

size: few
D: NA
J: TRBJ2-3
V: TRBV6-1
CDR3: CASSEVGRAPDTQYF
DNA: TGTGCCAGCAGTGAAGTGGGCAGGGCCCCAGATACGCAGTATTTT

size: NA
D: NA
J: TRBJ1-1
V: TRBV18
CDR3: CASSPRTTLGTEAFF
DNA: TGTGCCAGCTCACCGAGGACAACCTTGGGCACTGAAGCTTTCTTT

size: NA
D: TRBD1
J: TRBJ2-2
V: TRBV9
CDR3: CATISLGTGGFTGELFF
DNA: TGTGCCACCATCTCCCTCGGGACAGGGGGATTCACCGGGGAGCTGTTTTTT

size: medium-sized
D: NA
J: TRBJ2-3
V: TRBV4-1
CDR3: CASTLRDLSTDTQYF
DNA: TGCGCCAGCACCCTTCGGGACTTAAGCACAGATACGCAGTATTTT

size: few
D: NA
J: TRBJ2-1
V: TRBV11-3
CDR3: CASSPYEDPLGLEQFF
DNA: TGTGCCAGCAGCCCCTACGAGGACCCTTTGGGTCTTGAGCAGTTCTTC

size: NA
D: NA
J: TRBJ1-1
V: TRBV14
CDR3: CASSPGLRDTEAFF
DNA: TGTGCCAGCAGCCCGGGACTGAGGGACACTGAAGCTTTCTTT

size: NA
D: NA
J: TRBJ2-2
V: TRBV9
CDR3: CASSVGGATGELFF
DNA: TGTGCCAGCAGCGTAGGGGGTGCCACCGGGGAGCTGTTTTTT

size: few
D: TRBD1
J: TRBJ2-7
V: TRBV11-3
CDR3: CASSRTGAGYEQYF
DNA: TGTGCCAGCAGCCGGACAGGGGCTGGCTACGAGCAGTACTTC

size: NA
D: NA
J: TRBJ2-7
V: TRBV14
CDR3: CASSQVWGLGSYEQYF
DNA: TGTGCCAGCAGCCAAGTATGGGGGCTGGGCTCCTACGAGCAGTACTTC

size: NA
D: NA
J: TRBJ2-3
V: TRBV30
CDR3: CAWSITDTQYF
DNA: TGTGCCTGGAGTATCACAGATACGCAGTATTTT

size: NA
D: NA
J: TRBJ1-6
V: TRBV30
CDR3: CAGPGGSPNKGDSPLHF
DNA: TGTGCCGGTCCCGGGGGCAGTCCCAACAAGGGGGATTCACCCCTCCACTTT

size: NA
D: NA
J: TRBJ1-3
V: TRBV14
CDR3: CASSQVGNTIYF
DNA: TGTGCCAGCAGCCAAGTTGGAAACACCATATATTTT

size: many
D: NA
J: TRBJ2-1
V: TRBV11-3
CDR3: CASSFQQSYNEQFF
DNA: TGTGCCAGCAGCTTCCAACAATCCTACAATGAGCAGTTCTTC

size: NA
D: NA
J: TRBJ1-1
V: TRBV18
CDR3: CASRGLNTEAFF
DNA: TGTGCCTCGAGGGGCCTGAACACTGAAGCTTTCTTT

size: NA
D: NA
J: TRBJ2-1
V: TRBV28
CDR3: CASNSGQGYNEQFF
DNA: TGTGCCAGCAATTCAGGGCAGGGCTACAATGAGCAGTTCTTC

size: NA
D: TRBD2
J: TRBJ2-3
V: TRBV5-1
CDR3: CASSPGASGGTDTQYF
DNA: TGCGCCAGCAGCCCGGGGGCTAGCGGGGGTACAGATACGCAGTATTTT

size: few
D: NA
J: TRBJ2-7
V: TRBV6-7
CDR3: CASSPEGTLNEQYF
DNA: TGTGCCAGCAGCCCCGAAGGGACGTTGAACGAGCAGTACTTC

size: NA
D: NA
J: TRBJ2-5
V: TRBV28
CDR3: CASSRNRDFGGETQYF
DNA: TGTGCCAGCAGTCGCAACAGGGACTTCGGAGGAGAGACCCAGTACTTC

size: few
D: NA
J: TRBJ2-1
V: TRBV6-8
CDR3: CAISGLLTEYNEQFF
DNA: TGTGCCATCAGTGGTCTTCTGACAGAGTACAATGAGCAGTTCTTC

size: few
D: NA
J: TRBJ1-4
V: TRBV11-3
CDR3: CASSPGGATTNEKLFF
DNA: TGTGCCAGCAGCCCCGGGGGCGCGACAACTAATGAAAAACTGTTTTTT

size: NA
D: NA
J: TRBJ2-5
V: TRBV28
CDR3: CASSMDSQETQYF
DNA: TGTGCCAGCAGCATGGACAGCCAAGAGACCCAGTACTTC

size: many
D: NA
J: TRBJ2-2
V: TRBV6-8
CDR3: CASIKSGFQGELFF
DNA: TGTGCCAGCATTAAAAGCGGGTTCCAGGGGGAGCTGTTTTTT

size: NA
D: TRBD1
J: TRBJ2-1
V: TRBV5-1
CDR3: CASSEPGGAYNEQFF
DNA: TGCGCCAGCAGCGAACCAGGGGGAGCGTACAATGAGCAGTTCTTC

size: NA
D: NA
J: TRBJ1-1
V: TRBV30
CDR3: CAWSVLSPNTEAFF
DNA: TGTGCCTGGAGTGTACTTAGCCCGAACACTGAAGCTTTCTTT

size: NA
D: NA
J: TRBJ1-2
V: TRBV29-1
CDR3: CSVGPGAQGGYTF
DNA: TGCAGCGTTGGACCAGGGGCGCAGGGTGGCTACACCTTC

size: NA
D: NA
J: TRBJ1-2
V: TRBV29-1
CDR3: CSVEDRGGGYTF
DNA: TGCAGCGTTGAAGATCGGGGAGGCGGCTACACCTTC

size: NA
D: NA
J: TRBJ1-1
V: TRBV7-2
CDR3: CASSWADRTEAFF
DNA: TGTGCCAGCAGCTGGGCAGATAGGACTGAAGCTTTCTTT

size: NA
D: NA
J: TRBJ1-4
V: TRBV19
CDR3: CASKGDREKLFF
DNA: TGTGCCAGTAAGGGGGACCGTGAAAAACTGTTTTTT

size: NA
D: NA
J: TRBJ2-6
V: TRBV6-8
CDR3: CASSYPQGRAGANVLTF
DNA: TGTGCCAGCAGTTACCCACAGGGAAGGGCTGGGGCCAACGTCCTGACTTTC

size: NA
D: TRBD1
J: TRBJ2-3
V: TRBV30
CDR3: CAWSETGTADTQYF
DNA: TGTGCCTGGAGTGAGACAGGGACCGCAGATACGCAGTATTTT

size: many
D: TRBD2
J: TRBJ2-7
V: TRBV11-3
CDR3: CASSLPETSPLEYF
DNA: TGTGCCAGCAGCTTGCCGGAGACTAGCCCACTGGAGTACTTC

size: few
D: TRBD1
J: TRBJ2-5
V: TRBV6-8
CDR3: CASRTGGYETQYF
DNA: TGTGCCAGCAGGACAGGGGGTTATGAGACCCAGTACTTC

size: NA
D: TRBD1
J: TRBJ1-2
V: TRBV6-8
CDR3: CASSAFGQGTGYTF
DNA: TGTGCCAGCAGTGCTTTTGGACAGGGAACTGGCTACACCTTC

size: NA
D: NA
J: TRBJ2-2
V: TRBV5-1
CDR3: CASSLGQNTGELFF
DNA: TGCGCCAGCAGCTTAGGACAGAACACCGGGGAGCTGTTTTTT

size: NA
D: NA
J: TRBJ2-1
V: TRBV28
CDR3: CASSPEGVAYNEQFF
DNA: TGTGCCAGCAGCCCAGAAGGCGTAGCCTACAATGAGCAGTTCTTC

size: NA
D: NA
J: TRBJ1-1
V: TRBV19
CDR3: CASSIDRGAAKTGTEAFF
DNA: TGTGCCAGTAGTATAGATAGGGGGGCGGCGAAAACTGGGACTGAAGCTTTCTTT

size: NA
D: NA
J: TRBJ2-2
V: TRBV30
CDR3: CAWNLDRGELFF
DNA: TGTGCCTGGAACCTGGACCGCGGGGAGCTGTTTTTT

size: NA
D: NA
J: TRBJ2-1
V: TRBV11-3
CDR3: CASSPPSARNEQFF
DNA: TGTGCCAGCAGCCCCCCCTCTGCCAGAAATGAGCAGTTCTTC